The following is a T cell receptor (beta chain) sequence with its context. The sample originates from a study of blood T cell repertoires in COVID-19. The data were produced by immunoSEQ multiplex PCR, yet TCRdb's version contains in-frame clones alone and is incomplete. The profile covers about 16,000 clones, with about 90% appearing a single time and approximately 5% taken by the ten largest. The junction had 7 bases not matched to a gene; V was cut back by 5 bases and J by 4 bases. Germline CDR1 LNHDA, CDR2 SQIVND (reference sequence). The CDR3 spans 15 residues. Sequences were obtained from peripheral blood. The chain employs TRBV19 and TRBJ1-1; the match to TRBD1 covers 10 bases. The TCR comes from a human donor in a cohort sampled during active COVID-19. CDR3 nucleotides: TGTGCCAGTAGTGCGGGGACAGGGGAAGGCACTGAAGCTTTCTTT. It specifies CASSAGTGEGTEAFF.